The clone carrying this T cell receptor (beta chain) was counted many times. The antigen is not known. The CDR3 loop spans 15 amino acids. From germline, CDR1 is SGHTA and CDR2 FQGNSA. Trimming stripped 4 bases from V and 6 bases from J, with 17 bases between. The data were obtained in a study of T-cell reconstitution after alpha-beta-depleted transplantation in children. Whole-study results and caveats: Surviving recipient T cells and thymic progenitors accounted for the high day-60 TCRbeta diversity observed in some patients. Newly generated T cells supplied most T-cell counts and diversity one year post-transplant. It was reported that alpha-beta T cells came from several hundred expanded graft clones (about two months after transplant).

It was with unique molecular identifiers that the TCRbeta library was prepared. Using its own MiXCR run on the PCR reads, TCRdb lists one record per CDR3 protein. This sample carries roughly 300,000 distinct CDR3 sequences, 11% of them seen once, and the ten largest clones take around 20%. Sequenced material: peripheral blood, taken 180 days after TCRalphabeta/CD19-depleted stem cell transplant. The V gene is TRBV7-2, the J gene TRBJ2-3; D might be TRBD1 or TRBD2, each matching 6 bases. This receptor was identified in a male patient aged 2-10 years who had a stem cell transplant for chronic granulomatous disease, so the T cells may come from the graft donor. In nucleotides, the CDR3 is TGTGCCAGCAGCTCAAGGGGGGCCCCCGTGGATACGCAGTATTTT. It is translated as CASSSRGAPVDTQYF.